Below, 5 T cell receptor beta chains from the same sample are listed, as sequenced in a study of T cell repertoires in cytomegalovirus infection (dated by TCRdb to 2018 to 2020). Sequencer: Illumina HiSeq 1500. The public reads were reprocessed in TCRdb via fastp at Q25 and MiXCR, keeping in-frame beta chains. Each entry is one CDR3 protein sequence, shown with its most common DNA and genes. The table for this sample lists fewer than 550,000 distinct CDR3 sequences; 16% of them were counted only once. The ten largest clones add up to under 30% of the sample. The source material was CD8+ T cells from PBMCs. The receptors were sampled from a human donor in good health (CMV status not recorded). Some clones in this sample may be carry-over from other donors' samples.

This clonotype was seen only a few times. This chain joins TRBV7-9 and TRBJ2-2; 7 bases are a match to TRBD1. Germline CDR1 reads SEHNR; CDR2 reads FQNEAQ (reference sequence). The CDR3 sequence is 14 residues long. V was pared by 5 bases and J by 4 bases, with 4 bases of the junction left unmatched. The CDR3 is CASSNRGTTGELFF. CDR3 bases: TGTGCCAGCAGCAACAGGGGTACCACCGGGGAGCTGTTTTTT. The full variable domain, its missing parts supplied by reference TRBV7-9 and TRBJ2-2, is DTGVSQNPRHKITKRGQNVTFRCDPISEHNRLYWYRQTLGQGPEFLTYFQNEAQLEKSRLLSDRFSAERPKGSFSTLEIQRTEQGDSAMYLCASSNRGTTGELFFGEGSRLTVL.

A remark on this clonotype: Being one base from a much bigger clone, this may be a read error. This chain links TRBV19 with TRBJ2-1; weak D call: TRBD2 (6 bases). V lost 2 bases, J lost 2 bases, and 10 bases lay in between. This CDR3 contains 15 residues. Germline assignment: CDR1 LNHDA and CDR2 SQIVND (reference sequence). This CDR3 reads CASSIWGEPYNEQFF. CDR3 DNA sequence: TGTGCCAGTAGTATATGGGGGGAACCCTACAATGAGCAGTTCTTC.

This clonotype was seen a few times. The chain carries TRBV27 and TRBJ1-4, with D possibly matching TRBD1 (6 bases). Between the trimmed V and J ends, which lost 4 bases and 5 bases, there was a span of 14 bases. Germline CDR1 and CDR2: MNHEY and SMNVEV (reference sequence). This CDR3 region has 15 residues. This CDR3 reads CASSSLGGGNEKLFF. The CDR3, as DNA: TGTGCCAGCAGTTCTCTAGGGGGGGGAAATGAAAAACTGTTTTTT.

This clonotype was seen a handful of times. The J gene is TRBJ1-4, the V gene TRBV27; 10 bases are a match to TRBD1. The CDR3 spans 15 residues. Germline V gives CDR1 MNHEY, CDR2 SMNVEV (reference sequence). The V segment lost 5 bases and the J segment 11 bases; nucleotides outside the gene matches: 11. The CDR3 region is CASSPVTGGGIKLFF. In nucleotides, the CDR3 is TGTGCCAGCAGTCCTGTGACAGGGGGCGGTATTAAACTGTTTTTT.

This clonotype was recorded a few times. J is TRBJ2-5 and V is TRBV7-9; TRBD2 matches at 11 bases. Germline V gene lookup returns CDR1 SEHNR and CDR2 FQNEAQ (reference sequence). Trimming cost V 4 bases and J 9 bases; bases outside gene matches: 13. The CDR3 is 16 amino acids. The CDR3 DNA reads as TGTGCCAGCAGCTCGGGACTAGCGGAACTCTGGGCGTCCCAGTACTTC. Translation: CASSSGLAELWASQYF. Variable domain in full (rest from reference TRBV7-9 and TRBJ2-5): DTGVSQNPRHKITKRGQNVTFRCDPISEHNRLYWYRQTLGQGPEFLTYFQNEAQLEKSRLLSDRFSAERPKGSFSTLEIQRTEQGDSAMYLCASSSGLAELWASQYFGPGTRLLVL.